Following are 29 T cell receptor beta chains from one sample sequenced in a study of T-cell reconstitution after alpha-beta-depleted transplantation in children. Preparation of the TCRbeta library involved a method that used unique molecular identifiers. TCRdb re-called the PCR reads with MiXCR, one entry per CDR3 protein. The table shows some 150,000 distinct CDR3 sequences, with around 8.8% occurring only once. Sequencing was performed on PBMCs, mostly from graft donor cells, taken 180 days after TCRalphabeta/CD19-depleted stem cell transplant. These receptors came from a female patient between 2 and 15 years old who had a stem cell transplant for congenital amegakaryocytic thrombocytopenia, so the T cells may come from the graft donor.

There are many counts of this clonotype. This chain joins TRBV29-1 and TRBJ2-2; D gene ambiguous. The CDR3 loop spans 14 amino acids. V lost 1 base to trimming and J lost 7 bases, with 13 bases between them. The germline CDR1 and CDR2 sequences are SQVTM and ANQGSEA. The CDR3 region has the DNA TGCAGCGTTGAAGTGTCTTATCGAGGCGGGGAGCTGTTTTTT. This encodes CSVEVSYRGGELFF.

This clonotype was counted ten times or more. This sequence joins TRBV28 and TRBJ2-7; D is tentatively TRBD1 or TRBD2 (5 bases each). V was shortened by 1 base and J by 9 bases, with 7 bases between the two germline ends. The length of the CDR3 is 11 residues. Germline CDR1 is MDHEN and CDR2 is SYDVKM. CDR3 loop: CASSLSGPQYF. The CDR3 DNA sequence: TGTGCCAGCAGTTTATCGGGGCCGCAGTACTTC.

The chain joins TRBV7-2 to TRBJ2-1, with D possibly being TRBD1 (5 bases). V shed 5 bases and J shed 0 bases, with 14 bases lying between them. The CDR3 covers 16 residues. The germline gives CDR1 SGHTA, CDR2 FQGNSA. The CDR3 spells CASSLLWGSSYNEQFF. The CDR3 nucleotides read TGTGCCAGCAGCCTGCTTTGGGGCAGCTCCTACAATGAGCAGTTCTTC.

This clonotype was counted ten times or more. The chain has TRBV12-3 or TRBV12-4 and TRBJ1-4; unclear D gene. This CDR3 contains 15 residues. The germline V and J ends were trimmed by 6 bases and 7 bases, with 18 bases remaining between them. The CDR3: CASSPGMKGPEKLFF. In DNA, the CDR3 is TGTGCCAGCAGCCCCGGGATGAAAGGGCCTGAAAAACTGTTTTTT.

This clonotype was recorded at least ten times. This sequence joins TRBV7-2 and TRBJ1-2, with 9 bases aligning to TRBD1. This CDR3 contains 15 residues. From germline, CDR1 is SGHTA and CDR2 FQGNSA. With V trimmed by 4 bases and J by 3 bases, 6 bases remained unmatched. The CDR3 nucleotides read TGTGCCAGCAGCTCACGGACAGGGGCGGACTATGGCTACACCTTC. Protein: CASSSRTGADYGYTF.

The CDR3 DNA follows: TGCGCCAGCAGCGCGGGGGGGGAGTCCGCCGAGCAGTACTTC. Its protein product is CASSAGGESAEQYF. The rearrangement links TRBV5-1 to TRBJ2-7, with TRBD2 matching 9 bases. Trimming removed 4 bases from V and 6 bases from J; junction bases left unmatched: 8. The CDR3 is 14 amino acids. Germline CDR1 and CDR2: SGHRS and YFSETQ.

The chain has TRBV20-1 and TRBJ1-1; 9 bases align to TRBD1. Germline-derived CDR1 and CDR2 are DFQATT and SNEGSKA (reference sequence). Trimming took 3 bases from V and 6 from J; bases not matched to a gene: 5. The CDR3 loop spans 13 amino acids. CDR3 bases: TGCAGTGCTAGCGACAGGGGGGCGGCTGAAGCTTTCTTT. It is translated as CSASDRGAAEAFF.

This clonotype showed up many times. The CDR3: CASSYSTTNEKLFF. CDR3 sequence (DNA): TGTGCCAGCAGTTACTCTACAACTAATGAAAAACTGTTTTTT. This rearrangement joins TRBV6-5 to TRBJ1-4, with D unclear. Per germline, CDR1 MNHEY and CDR2 SVGAGI. The CDR3 is 14 amino acids. V was pared by 0 bases and J by 0 bases, with 2 bases between.

The genes are TRBV20-1 and TRBJ2-7; no reliable D call. Trimming pared 4 bases from V and 0 bases from J, leaving 7 bases between. Germline values: CDR1 DFQATT, CDR2 SNEGSKA (reference sequence). The CDR3 has 12 residues. The chain's CDR3 is CSATWDSYEQYF. For the CDR3, the DNA is TGCAGTGCTACGTGGGACTCCTACGAGCAGTACTTC.

This clonotype showed up many times. The rearrangement links TRBV7-8 to TRBJ1-1; D is uncertain. Trimming removed 4 bases at V and 1 base at J, with 7 bases between. Germline V gene data show CDR1 as SGHVS and CDR2 as FQNEAQ. The CDR3 sequence is 13 residues long. The CDR3 nucleotides read TGTGCCAGCAGCTGCCGGGGGAACACTGAAGCTTTCTTT. This codes for CASSCRGNTEAFF.

V is TRBV20-1 and J is TRBJ2-5, with 10 bases lining up with TRBD2. Germline loops: CDR1 DFQATT, CDR2 SNEGSKA (reference sequence). CDR3 length: 15 amino acids. V gave up 6 bases and J gave up 2 bases; unmatched junction bases: 9. Written as DNA, the CDR3 is TGCAGTGCCACCAAACCGACTAGCGGGCAAGAGACCCAGTACTTC. This codes for CSATKPTSGQETQYF.

This clonotype was counted once. V gene TRBV3-1 combines with J gene TRBJ2-3; unclear D gene. V was pared by 1 base and J by 4 bases, with 12 bases between. CDR1 and CDR2 (germline): LGHDT, YNNKEL (reference sequence). This CDR3 has 15 amino acids. The CDR3 is CASSQVYPRADTQYF. The CDR3 nucleotides are TGTGCCAGCAGCCAAGTTTATCCGCGCGCAGATACGCAGTATTTT.

This clonotype appeared a few times. V usage is TRBV12-3 or TRBV12-4 and J usage is TRBJ1-1; D possibly corresponds to TRBD1 (6 bases). V was pared by 5 bases and J by 3 bases, with 10 bases between. The CDR3 sequence is 13 residues long. In DNA, the CDR3 is TGTGCCAGCAGTGGACAGATAGACACTGAAGCTTTCTTT. This codes for CASSGQIDTEAFF.

This clonotype was recorded at least ten times. V gene TRBV20-1 combines with J gene TRBJ2-1; the D is unclear. This CDR3 is 16 amino acids long. From germline, CDR1 is DFQATT and CDR2 SNEGSKA (reference sequence). Trimming stripped 1 base from V and 3 bases from J, with 16 bases between. The CDR3 coding sequence is TGCAGTGCTAGAGTTAGCCTAGGAGTCCACTACAATGAGCAGTTCTTC. This gives the protein CSARVSLGVHYNEQFF.

This clonotype was picked up many times. The V and J genes are TRBV13 and TRBJ2-1; D remains unclear. This CDR3 comprises 12 residues. Germline V gives CDR1 PRHDT, CDR2 FYEKMQ (reference sequence). V lost 5 bases and J 10 bases, leaving 12 bases between the germline ends. The CDR3 bases are TGTGCCAGCAGCGGCGGTATGGGGGAGCAGTTCTTC. This codes for CASSGGMGEQFF.

V gene TRBV28 combines with J gene TRBJ1-5; D remains ambiguous. Germline V gene sequence: CDR1 MDHEN, CDR2 SYDVKM. CDR3 size: 14 residues. The V gene lost 6 bases and the J gene lost 1 base, with 10 bases spanning the gap. The CDR3 loop reads CASRPRASNQPQHF. For the CDR3, the DNA is TGTGCCAGCAGGCCCCGGGCCAGCAATCAGCCCCAGCATTTT. The whole variable domain, filled in from reference TRBV28 and TRBJ1-5, reads DVKVTQSSRYLVKRTGEKVFLECVQDMDHENMFWYRQDPGLGLRLIYFSYDVKMKEKGDIPEGYSVSREKKERFSLILESASTNQTSMYLCASRPRASNQPQHFGDGTRLSIL.

Only a few counts were recorded for this clonotype. The chain combines TRBV7-8 with TRBJ2-5; 7 positions agree with TRBD1. V was pared by 5 bases and J by 5 bases, with 14 bases of the junction left unmatched. This CDR3 is 16 amino acids long. The germline V gene encodes CDR1 SGHVS and CDR2 FQNEAQ. The CDR3 is CASSTASRGLKETQYF. CDR3 sequence (DNA): TGTGCCAGCAGCACAGCCTCGAGGGGGCTAAAGGAGACCCAGTACTTC.

Of note for this clonotype: Given a much more abundant clone one base away, this may be a read error. V usage is TRBV20-1 and J usage is TRBJ2-1, with TRBD2 matching 7 bases. Germline assignment: CDR1 DFQATT and CDR2 SNEGSKA (reference sequence). The CDR3 is made up of 15 amino acids. The CDR3 nucleotides read TGCAGTGCTAGAGATAATGGGGGGGGGTACAATGCGCAGTTCTTC. Its translation is CSARDNGGGYNAQFF.

The sample holds a few counts of this clonotype. The gene calls are TRBV20-1 and TRBJ1-1; unclear D gene. Germline V gene lookup returns CDR1 DFQATT and CDR2 SNEGSKA (reference sequence). The CDR3 is 13 amino acids. Trimming shortened V by 0 bases and J by 1 base, and 6 bases separated the two germline ends. The CDR3: CSARDVGNTEAFF. The CDR3 coding sequence is TGCAGTGCTAGAGATGTCGGGAACACTGAAGCTTTCTTT.

As regards this clonotype: A read error may explain this, as a much larger clone is one base away. The chain has TRBV5-1 and TRBJ1-1, with D maybe TRBD1 (6 bases). Germline V CDR1 and CDR2: SGHRS, YFSETQ. The CDR3 sequence is 13 residues long. The CDR3 coding sequence is TGCACCAGCAGCTTTCGGACAGACACTGAAGCTTTCTTT. Its protein product is CTSSFRTDTEAFF.

In this sample, this clonotype turned up many times. V and J are TRBV5-1 and TRBJ1-6, with D unclear. Trimming stripped 0 bases from V and 5 bases from J, with 9 bases between. The CDR3 contains 15 residues. CDR1 and CDR2 from the germline V gene are SGHRS and YFSETQ. The CDR3 nucleotides are TGCGCCAGCAGCTTGGGTCAACAAGATAATTCACCCCTCCACTTT. Protein product: CASSLGQQDNSPLHF.

The rearrangement uses TRBV14 and TRBJ2-1; TRBD2 aligns across 10 bases. CDR3 length: 14 amino acids. V lost 4 bases to trimming and J lost 9 bases; unmatched junction nucleotides: 6. Germline values: CDR1 SGHDN, CDR2 FVKESK. CDR3 amino acids: CASSLLAGSGEQFF. CDR3 nucleotide sequence: TGTGCCAGCAGCCTACTAGCGGGATCGGGTGAGCAGTTCTTC. Complete variable domain (other parts from reference TRBV14 and TRBJ2-1): EAGVTQFPSHSVIEKGQTVTLRCDPISGHDNLYWYRRVMGKEIKFLLHFVKESKQDESGMPNNRFLAERTGGTYSTLKVQPAELEDSGVYFCASSLLAGSGEQFFGPGTRLTVL.

This clonotype was picked up a small number of times. CDR3 nucleotides: TGCGCCAGCAGCTTGGAGACGGGACAGGGGTCCTACGAGCAGTACTTC. Translated, it gives CASSLETGQGSYEQYF. The chain joins TRBV5-1 to TRBJ2-7; the match to TRBD1 covers 10 bases. The CDR3 has 16 amino acids. The germline V gene has CDR1 SGHRS and CDR2 YFSETQ. Losses at the gene ends were 0 bases for V and 1 base for J; bases not matched to a gene: 4. Complete variable domain (other parts from reference TRBV5-1 and TRBJ2-7): KAGVTQTPRYLIKTRGQQVTLSCSPISGHRSVSWYQQTPGQGLQFLFEYFSETQRNKGNFPGRFSGRQFSNSRSEMNVSTLELGDSALYLCASSLETGQGSYEQYFGPGTRLTVT.

This clonotype has ten or more counts. CDR3 DNA: TGCGCCAGCAGACCCGGACAGGGAGGGAACACTGAAGCTTTCTTT. Translated, it gives CASRPGQGGNTEAFF. This rearrangement joins TRBV4-1 to TRBJ1-1; 8 bases match TRBD1. This CDR3 has 15 amino acids. Germline-derived CDR1 and CDR2 are MGHRA and YSYEKL. The V and J ends lost 6 bases and 1 base, in that order; junction bases with no gene match: 7.

The chain couples TRBV28 to TRBJ2-7, with D possibly being TRBD1 (5 bases). V dropped 3 bases and J dropped 5 bases, with 11 bases sitting between them. Germline-derived CDR1 and CDR2 are MDHEN and SYDVKM. This CDR3 has 13 amino acids. The CDR3 region has the DNA TGTGCCAGCAGTTTCCGGACATTCGACGAGCAGTACTTC. The encoded protein is CASSFRTFDEQYF.

This clonotype was found many times. The chain combines TRBV20-1 with TRBJ2-7; D perhaps matches TRBD1 (5 bases). V was pared by 3 bases and J by 3 bases, with 9 bases between. CDR3 size: 12 residues. Germline CDR1 DFQATT, CDR2 SNEGSKA (reference sequence). Here the CDR3 DNA reads TGCAGTGCTAGTCCAGGGATCTACGAGCAGTACTTC. Translation: CSASPGIYEQYF.

This clonotype was seen many times. The chain combines TRBV4-1 with TRBJ2-2; D call uncertain. The germline gives CDR1 MGHRA, CDR2 YSYEKL. The V end lost 0 bases, the J end lost 9 bases, and 26 bases lay between the germline ends. The CDR3 sequence is 19 residues long. CDR3 loop: CASSQDTSQIGEFIRELFF. The DNA for the CDR3 is TGCGCCAGCAGCCAAGATACCTCCCAGATCGGCGAGTTTATCCGGGAGCTGTTTTTT.

This chain joins TRBV7-2 and TRBJ1-3; TRBD1 might be the D (5 bases). The CDR3 extends over 15 amino acids. Germline V CDR1 and CDR2: SGHTA, FQGNSA. V gave up 8 bases and J gave up 0 bases, with 14 bases separating them. CDR3 amino acids: CASVPGLSSGNTIYF. The DNA for the CDR3 is TGTGCCAGCGTACCAGGGCTGAGCTCTGGAAACACCATATATTTT. The entire variable domain, with the rest obtained from reference TRBV7-2 and TRBJ1-3, is as follows: GAGVSQSPSNKVTEKGKDVELRCDPISGHTALYWYRQSLGQGLEFLIYFQGNSAPDKSGLPSDRFSAERTGGSVSTLTIQRTQQEDSAVYLCASVPGLSSGNTIYFGEGSWLTVV.

The chain is built from TRBV5-6 and TRBJ2-1; 11 bases are shared with TRBD2. The CDR3 contains 15 residues. The ends lost 3 bases at V and 7 bases at J; junction bases unmatched: 6. Looked up from germline, CDR1 is SGHDT and CDR2 is YYEEEE. CDR3 sequence (DNA): TGTGCCAGCAGCTCGGGACTAGCGGAAGAGAATGAGCAGTTCTTC. Translation: CASSSGLAEENEQFF.